One and the same sample provided the 21 T cell receptor beta chains below, sequenced in a study of regulatory T cells in long-lasting Graves disease. According to the study, TCR beta libraries were built with iRepertoire HTBI primers and CDR3-region Arm-PCR. TCRdb passed the multiplex PCR reads through MiXCR, listing each CDR3 protein once. The sample holds 310,000 or so distinct CDR3 sequences, under 25% seen once. Time point specified: persistent/refractory GD, antithyroid drugs over 5 years with positive TRAb. RNA isolated from PBMCs was used to make the TCR library. The sequencing used peripheral blood mononuclear cells (PBMCs), collected when the disease was refractory, from a patient treated with antithyroid drugs. These receptors originate from a female donor with Graves disease.

V and J are TRBV6-1 and TRBJ1-5; D is possibly TRBD1 (6 bases). Trimming removed 10 bases at V and 1 base at J, with 14 bases between. Looked up from germline, CDR1 is MNHNS and CDR2 is SASEGT. This CDR3 has 14 amino acids. CDR3 coding DNA: TGTGCCACCACAGGGTTGGAGAGCAATCAGCCCCAGCATTTT. Its protein product is CATTGLESNQPQHF.

This clonotype has a count of ten or more. V usage is TRBV28 and J usage is TRBJ1-2; 8 bases agree with TRBD1. Germline CDR1 MDHEN, CDR2 SYDVKM. The junction had 10 bases not matched to a gene; V was cut back by 5 bases and J by 8 bases. This CDR3 region has 14 residues. The CDR3 reads CASSAQQGAGGYTF. CDR3 in DNA: TGTGCCAGCAGTGCCCAGCAGGGGGCTGGGGGCTACACCTTC.

This clonotype was observed at least ten times. This chain links TRBV2 with TRBJ2-4; TRBD2 might be the D (6 bases). The CDR3 spans 15 residues. V was shortened by 6 bases and J by 0 bases, with 12 bases between the two germline ends. Germline-derived CDR1 and CDR2 are SNHLY and FYNNEI. CDR3 protein: CASRRAGLAKNIQYF. CDR3 DNA sequence: TGTGCCAGCAGGAGGGCGGGACTAGCCAAAAACATTCAGTACTTC.

This clonotype was observed many times. V gene TRBV12-3 or TRBV12-4 combines with J gene TRBJ1-6; the D gene is possibly TRBD1 (5 bases). Trimming shortened V by 3 bases and J by 8 bases, and 8 bases separated the two germline ends. This CDR3 has 13 residues. This chain's CDR3 is CASSFGRDSPLHF. The CDR3 nucleotides read TGTGCCAGCAGTTTCGGCAGGGATTCACCCCTCCACTTT.

Only a few counts were recorded for this clonotype. The chain is built from TRBV5-1 and TRBJ1-6; D is unresolved. The germline V gene has CDR1 SGHRS and CDR2 YFSETQ. CDR3 length equals 13 residues. Trimming took off 0 bases at V and 8 bases at J, with 6 bases between the two ends. CDR3 nucleotide sequence: TGCGCCAGCAGCTTGGGATACTATTCACCCCTCCACTTT. As protein: CASSLGYYSPLHF. Full variable domain (remainder filled in from reference TRBV5-1 and TRBJ1-6): KAGVTQTPRYLIKTRGQQVTLSCSPISGHRSVSWYQQTPGQGLQFLFEYFSETQRNKGNFPGRFSGRQFSNSRSEMNVSTLELGDSALYLCASSLGYYSPLHFGNGTRLTVT.

A few counts support this clonotype. The chain has TRBV7-8 and TRBJ1-4; D is unclear. This CDR3 region has 17 residues. Germline V gene lookup returns CDR1 SGHVS and CDR2 FQNEAQ. The ends were cut back, 5 bases at V and 0 bases at J, with 16 bases in the middle. CDR3 protein: CASSPDQEFATNEKLFF. In DNA, the CDR3 is TGTGCCAGCAGCCCAGATCAGGAATTCGCAACTAATGAAAAACTGTTTTTT.

V gene TRBV20-1 combines with J gene TRBJ1-2; D call uncertain. The V end was cut by 6 bases, the J end by 1 base, with 12 bases between. The CDR3 length is 13 residues. Germline loops: CDR1 DFQATT, CDR2 SNEGSKA (reference sequence). CDR3 in amino acids: CSAIRSDNYGYTF. In DNA form, the CDR3 reads TGCAGTGCGATAAGATCGGATAACTATGGCTACACCTTC.

This clonotype has at least ten counts. This chain uses TRBV6-5 with TRBJ1-2; tentative D call: TRBD1 (5 bases). CDR1 MNHEY and CDR2 SVGAGI come from the germline V gene. V dropped 1 base and J dropped 8 bases, with 11 bases sitting between them. The CDR3 runs 13 residues. The CDR3 nucleotides read TGTGCCAGCAGTTACTTACCAGGGAAGGGCTACACCTTC. Its protein is CASSYLPGKGYTF.

The V gene is TRBV29-1, the J gene TRBJ1-2; D gene uncertain. The CDR3 runs 13 residues. CDR1 and CDR2 (germline): SQVTM, ANQGSEA. V was shortened by 0 bases and J by 8 bases, with 13 bases between the two germline ends. Here the CDR3 reads CSVEDRNHGGYTF. The CDR3 DNA reads TGCAGCGTTGAAGATCGGAATCATGGAGGCTACACCTTC.

This clonotype showed up many times. V is TRBV18 and J is TRBJ1-4; 10 bases map to TRBD1. The V and J ends lost 3 bases and 7 bases, in that order; junction bases with no gene match: 2. Germline CDR1 and CDR2: KGHSH and LQKENI. This CDR3 is built from 14 residues. CDR3 sequence (DNA): TGTGCCAGCTCACCGGGACAGGGGTTTGAAAAACTGTTTTTT. Amino acid sequence: CASSPGQGFEKLFF.

Here the CDR3 DNA reads TGTGCCAGCAGCCAGGGGGGAGCGGGAGGTAGCGAGCAGTACTTC. As protein: CASSQGGAGGSEQYF. V and J are TRBV3-1 and TRBJ2-7; 9 bases match TRBD2. J was trimmed by 6 bases and V by 3 bases; bases with no gene match: 9. Germline loops: CDR1 LGHDT, CDR2 YNNKEL (reference sequence). There are 15 residues in the CDR3.

In its sample, this clonotype was seen many times. The genes are TRBV2 and TRBJ2-5; 12 bases line up with TRBD2. CDR3 length equals 15 residues. The V and J ends lost 4 bases and 5 bases, in that order; junction bases with no gene match: 5. Germline loops: CDR1 SNHLY, CDR2 FYNNEI. The CDR3 nucleotides are TGTGCCAGCAGTGGGACTAGCGGGAATTCCGAGACCCAGTACTTC. Its protein product is CASSGTSGNSETQYF.

This clonotype has a count of ten or more. V usage is TRBV28 and J usage is TRBJ1-5; TRBD1 might be the D (6 bases). This CDR3 region has 19 residues. Germline V gene sequence: CDR1 MDHEN, CDR2 SYDVKM. Trimming pared 5 bases from V and 1 base from J, leaving 24 bases between. This chain's CDR3 is CASSDPTHTGSRSNQPQHF. CDR3 nucleotide sequence: TGTGCCAGCAGTGACCCTACTCATACAGGGAGTCGGAGCAATCAGCCCCAGCATTTT.

CDR3 in DNA: TGTGCCAGCAGTTTAAACCCGCGGAGGTTCCCACAAGGGGATGAGCAGTTCTTC. It yields the protein CASSLNPRRFPQGDEQFF. The genes are TRBV28 and TRBJ2-1; either TRBD1 or TRBD2 may supply D (5 bases each). The V gene lost 2 bases and the J gene lost 8 bases, with 25 bases spanning the gap. Germline V lookup: CDR1 MDHEN, CDR2 SYDVKM. This CDR3 comprises 18 residues.

The CDR3 DNA reads as TGTGCCAGCAGTTACCCGGGGGCCAACGTCCTGACTTTC. It codes for CASSYPGANVLTF. This sequence joins TRBV6-5 and TRBJ2-6; no firm D call. The V end lost 2 bases, the J end lost 4 bases, and 3 bases lay between the germline ends. The CDR3 contains 13 residues. CDR1 and CDR2 (germline): MNHEY, SVGAGI.

Worth noting for this clonotype: A much larger clone differs by one base, so this may be a read error. The V gene is TRBV6-2 or TRBV6-3, the J gene TRBJ1-1; no definite D call. Trimming pared 4 bases from V and 3 bases from J, leaving 21 bases between. Germline CDR1 reads MNHEY; CDR2 reads SVGEGT. This CDR3 spans 17 amino acids. CDR3 nucleotides: TGTGCCAGCAGTTCGACCGAAAATGAAAACATGGACACTGAAGCTTTCTTT. The encoded protein is CASSSTENENMDTEAFF.

The V and J genes are TRBV20-1 and TRBJ1-5, with D uncertain. The CDR3 spans 13 residues. Germline CDR1 is DFQATT and CDR2 is SNEGSKA (reference sequence). The V and J ends lost 4 bases and 5 bases respectively, with 12 bases between them. The DNA for the CDR3 is TGCAGTGCTAAAAAAGGGCCCTATCAGCCCCAGCATTTT. Protein: CSAKKGPYQPQHF.

This clonotype was counted between two and nine times. The genes are TRBV9 and TRBJ2-5; 11 bases are shared with TRBD2. This CDR3 comprises 16 residues. The junction had 7 bases not matched to a gene; V was cut back by 2 bases and J by 4 bases. Germline assignment: CDR1 SGDLS and CDR2 YYNGEE. The CDR3 here is CASSVSGRASAETQYF. DNA for the CDR3: TGTGCCAGCAGCGTTAGCGGGAGGGCCTCAGCAGAGACCCAGTACTTC.

The sample holds many counts of this clonotype. The chain carries TRBV12-3 or TRBV12-4 and TRBJ2-6, with no clear D. The CDR3 extends over 14 amino acids. V gave up 5 bases and J gave up 4 bases, with 9 bases separating them. CDR3 sequence (DNA): TGTGCCAGCAGTCTAAGAAGGGGGGCCAACGTCCTGACTTTC. Translation: CASSLRRGANVLTF.

This clonotype appeared a few times. V usage is TRBV10-1 and J usage is TRBJ2-1; D is uncertain. The CDR3 totals 11 residues. CDR1 is WNHNN, CDR2 SYGVQD, per germline (reference sequence). Deletions cut 3 bases from V and 15 bases from J, with 12 bases between. The CDR3 nucleotides are TGCGCCAGCAGTGACTCTAGAATGGTGTTCTTC. Protein: CASSDSRMVFF.

The chain couples TRBV9 to TRBJ1-2; 7 bases are shared with TRBD1. The CDR3 runs 15 residues. The V gene's germline CDR1 is SGDLS and CDR2 YYNGEE. The J segment lost 5 bases and the V segment lost 4 bases, leaving 11 bases of the junction unmatched. The CDR3 nucleotides are TGTGCCAGCAGCCCCGGGGACAGCCCCTCGTATGGCTACACCTTC. Amino acids: CASSPGDSPSYGYTF.